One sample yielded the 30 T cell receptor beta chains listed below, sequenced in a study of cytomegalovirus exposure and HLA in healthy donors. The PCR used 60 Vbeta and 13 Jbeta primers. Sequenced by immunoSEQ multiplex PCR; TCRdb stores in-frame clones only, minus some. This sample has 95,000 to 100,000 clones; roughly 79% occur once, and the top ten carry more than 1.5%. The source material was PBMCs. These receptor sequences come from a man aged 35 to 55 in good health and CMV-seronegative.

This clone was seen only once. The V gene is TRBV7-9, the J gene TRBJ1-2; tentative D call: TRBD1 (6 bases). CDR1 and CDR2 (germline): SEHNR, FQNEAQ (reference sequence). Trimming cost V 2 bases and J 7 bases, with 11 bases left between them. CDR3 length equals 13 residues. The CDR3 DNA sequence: TGTGCCAGCAGCTTAAACTCAGGGGCTGGCTACACCTTC. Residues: CASSLNSGAGYTF.

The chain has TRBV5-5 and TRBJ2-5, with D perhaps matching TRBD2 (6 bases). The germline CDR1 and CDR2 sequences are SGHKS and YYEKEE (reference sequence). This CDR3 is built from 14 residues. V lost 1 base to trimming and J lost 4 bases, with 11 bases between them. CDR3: CASSLWRDGETQYF. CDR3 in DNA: TGTGCCAGCAGCTTGTGGAGGGATGGAGAGACCCAGTACTTC.

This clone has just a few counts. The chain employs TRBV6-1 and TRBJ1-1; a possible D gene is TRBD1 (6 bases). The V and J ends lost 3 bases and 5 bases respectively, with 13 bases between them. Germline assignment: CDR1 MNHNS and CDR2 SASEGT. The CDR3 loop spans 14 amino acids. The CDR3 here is CASSEYTGRTEAFF. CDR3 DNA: TGTGCCAGCAGTGAGTATACAGGGCGGACTGAAGCTTTCTTT.

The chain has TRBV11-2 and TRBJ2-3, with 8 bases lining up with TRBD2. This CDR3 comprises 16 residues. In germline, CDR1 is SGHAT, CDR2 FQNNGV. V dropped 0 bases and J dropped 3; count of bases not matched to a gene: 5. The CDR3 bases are TGTGCCAGCAGCTTAGAAGGGGGACTAGAGACAGATACGCAGTATTTT. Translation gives CASSLEGGLETDTQYF.

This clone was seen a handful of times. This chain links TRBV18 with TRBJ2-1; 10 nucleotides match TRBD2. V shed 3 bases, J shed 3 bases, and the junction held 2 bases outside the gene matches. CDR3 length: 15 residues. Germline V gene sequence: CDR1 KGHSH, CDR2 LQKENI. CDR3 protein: CASSPGLADYNEQFF. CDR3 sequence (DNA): TGTGCCAGCTCACCTGGACTAGCGGACTACAATGAGCAGTTCTTC.

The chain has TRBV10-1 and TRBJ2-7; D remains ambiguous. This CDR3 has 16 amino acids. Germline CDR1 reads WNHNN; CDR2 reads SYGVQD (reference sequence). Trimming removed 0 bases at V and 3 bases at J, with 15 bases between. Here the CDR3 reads CASSESIWRPYYEQYF. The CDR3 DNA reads TGCGCCAGCAGTGAGTCGATATGGAGACCCTACTACGAGCAGTACTTC.

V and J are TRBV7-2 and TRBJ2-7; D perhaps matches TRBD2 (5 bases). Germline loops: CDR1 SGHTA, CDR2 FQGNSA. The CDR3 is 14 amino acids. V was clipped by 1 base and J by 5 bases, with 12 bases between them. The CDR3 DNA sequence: TGTGCCAGCAGCTTAGTTTCCGGGGTCAACGAGCAGTACTTC. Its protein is CASSLVSGVNEQYF.

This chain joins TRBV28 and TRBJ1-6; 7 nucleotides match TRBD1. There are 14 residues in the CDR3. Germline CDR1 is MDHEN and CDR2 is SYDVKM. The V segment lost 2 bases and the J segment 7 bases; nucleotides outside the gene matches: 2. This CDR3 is CASSLGTENSPLHF. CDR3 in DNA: TGTGCCAGCAGTTTAGGGACAGAAAATTCACCCCTCCACTTT.

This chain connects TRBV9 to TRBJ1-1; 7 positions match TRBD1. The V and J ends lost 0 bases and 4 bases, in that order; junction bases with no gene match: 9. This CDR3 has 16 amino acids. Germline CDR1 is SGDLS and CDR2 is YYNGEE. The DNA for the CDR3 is TGTGCCAGCAGCGTAGGAGGGGGCTTTCCTGGCACTGAAGCTTTCTTT. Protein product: CASSVGGGFPGTEAFF. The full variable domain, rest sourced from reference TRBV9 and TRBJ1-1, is DSGVTQTPKHLITATGQRVTLRCSPRSGDLSVYWYQQSLDQGLQFLIQYYNGEERAKGNILERFSAQQFPDLHSELNLSSLELGDSALYFCASSVGGGFPGTEAFFGQGTRLTVV.

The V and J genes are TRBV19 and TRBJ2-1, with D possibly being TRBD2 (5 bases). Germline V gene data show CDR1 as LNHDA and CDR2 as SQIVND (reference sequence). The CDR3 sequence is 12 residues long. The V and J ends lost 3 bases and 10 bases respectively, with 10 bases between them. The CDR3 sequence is CASSMHRGEQFF. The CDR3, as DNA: TGTGCCAGTAGTATGCATCGAGGGGAGCAGTTCTTC.

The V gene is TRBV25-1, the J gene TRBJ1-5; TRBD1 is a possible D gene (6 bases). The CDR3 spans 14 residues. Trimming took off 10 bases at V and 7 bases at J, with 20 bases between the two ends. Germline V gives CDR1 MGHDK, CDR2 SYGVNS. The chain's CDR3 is CATYAGAREQPQHF. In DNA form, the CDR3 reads TGTGCCACTTATGCAGGGGCCCGGGAACAGCCCCAGCATTTT. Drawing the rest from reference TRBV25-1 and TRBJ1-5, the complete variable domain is EADIYQTPRYLVIGTGKKITLECSQTMGHDKMYWYQQDPGMELHLIHYSYGVNSTEKGDLSSESTVSRIRTEHFPLTLESARPSHTSQYLCATYAGAREQPQHFGDGTRLSIL.

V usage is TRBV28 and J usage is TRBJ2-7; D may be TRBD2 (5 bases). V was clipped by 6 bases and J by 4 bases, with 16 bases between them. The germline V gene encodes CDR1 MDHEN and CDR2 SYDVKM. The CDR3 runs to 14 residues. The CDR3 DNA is TGTGCCAGCAGGGACTCGGGGAAGGGTTACGAGCAGTACTTC. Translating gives CASRDSGKGYEQYF.

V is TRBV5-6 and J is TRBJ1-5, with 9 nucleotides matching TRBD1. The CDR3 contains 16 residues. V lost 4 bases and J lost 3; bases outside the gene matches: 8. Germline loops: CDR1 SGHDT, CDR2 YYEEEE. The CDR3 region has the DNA TGTGCCAGCAGCAGCCGGGACAGGGAACCCAATCAGCCCCAGCATTTT. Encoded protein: CASSSRDREPNQPQHF. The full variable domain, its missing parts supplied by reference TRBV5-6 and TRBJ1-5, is DAGVTQSPTHLIKTRGQQVTLRCSPKSGHDTVSWYQQALGQGPQFIFQYYEEEERQRGNFPDRFSGHQFPNYSSELNVNALLLGDSALYLCASSSRDREPNQPQHFGDGTRLSIL.

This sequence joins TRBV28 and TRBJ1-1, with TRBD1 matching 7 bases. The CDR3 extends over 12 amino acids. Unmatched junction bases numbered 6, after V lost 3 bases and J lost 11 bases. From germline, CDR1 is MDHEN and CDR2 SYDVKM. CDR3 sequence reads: CASSFGQAWAFF. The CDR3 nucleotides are TGTGCCAGCAGTTTCGGACAGGCTTGGGCTTTCTTT.

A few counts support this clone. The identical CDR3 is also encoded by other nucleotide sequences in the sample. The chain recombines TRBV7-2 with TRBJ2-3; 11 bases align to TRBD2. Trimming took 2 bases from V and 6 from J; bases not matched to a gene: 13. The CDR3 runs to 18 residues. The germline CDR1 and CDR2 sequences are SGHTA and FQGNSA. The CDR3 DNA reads TGTGCCAGCAGCTTAACATTTAGCGGGGGGGTGGCGTCTGATACGCAGTATTTT. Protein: CASSLTFSGGVASDTQYF.

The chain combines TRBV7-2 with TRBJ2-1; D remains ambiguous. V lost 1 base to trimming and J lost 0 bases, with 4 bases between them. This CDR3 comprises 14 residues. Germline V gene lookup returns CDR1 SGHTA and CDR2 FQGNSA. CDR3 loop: CASSLGVSYNEQFF. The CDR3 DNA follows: TGTGCCAGCAGCTTAGGCGTCTCCTACAATGAGCAGTTCTTC.

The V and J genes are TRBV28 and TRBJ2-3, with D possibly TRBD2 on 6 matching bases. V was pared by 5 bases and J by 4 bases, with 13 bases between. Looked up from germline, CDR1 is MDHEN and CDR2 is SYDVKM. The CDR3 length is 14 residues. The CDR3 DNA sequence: TGTGCCAGCAGTCTAAGACTAGTGTCAGATACGCAGTATTTT. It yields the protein CASSLRLVSDTQYF. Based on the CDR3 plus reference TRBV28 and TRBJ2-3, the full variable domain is DVKVTQSSRYLVKRTGEKVFLECVQDMDHENMFWYRQDPGLGLRLIYFSYDVKMKEKGDIPEGYSVSREKKERFSLILESASTNQTSMYLCASSLRLVSDTQYFGPGTRLTVL.

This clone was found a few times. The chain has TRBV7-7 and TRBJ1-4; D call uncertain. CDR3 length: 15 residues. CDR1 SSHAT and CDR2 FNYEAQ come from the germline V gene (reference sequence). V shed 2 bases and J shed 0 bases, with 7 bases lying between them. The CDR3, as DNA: TGTGCCAGCAGCTTAACACCCGCAACTAATGAAAAACTGTTTTTT. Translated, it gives CASSLTPATNEKLFF.

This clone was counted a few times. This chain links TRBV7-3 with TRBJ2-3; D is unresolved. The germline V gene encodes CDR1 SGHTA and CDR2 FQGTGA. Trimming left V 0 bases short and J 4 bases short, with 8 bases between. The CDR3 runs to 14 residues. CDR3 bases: TGTGCCAGCAGCTTAACGTTGGCGGCAGATACGCAGTATTTT. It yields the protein CASSLTLAADTQYF.

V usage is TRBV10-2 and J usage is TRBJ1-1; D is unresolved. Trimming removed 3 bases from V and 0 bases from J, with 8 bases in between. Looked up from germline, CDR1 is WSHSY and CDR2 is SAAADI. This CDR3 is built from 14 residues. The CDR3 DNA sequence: TGCGCCAGCAGTGATGGGCAGTTGAACACTGAAGCTTTCTTT. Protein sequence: CASSDGQLNTEAFF.

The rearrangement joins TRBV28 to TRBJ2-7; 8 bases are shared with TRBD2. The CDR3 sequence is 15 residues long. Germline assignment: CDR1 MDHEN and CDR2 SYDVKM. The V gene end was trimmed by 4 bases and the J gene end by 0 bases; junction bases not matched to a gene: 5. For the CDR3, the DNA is TGTGCCAGCAGTTCCAGCGGGAGCGGCTCCTACGAGCAGTACTTC. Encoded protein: CASSSSGSGSYEQYF.

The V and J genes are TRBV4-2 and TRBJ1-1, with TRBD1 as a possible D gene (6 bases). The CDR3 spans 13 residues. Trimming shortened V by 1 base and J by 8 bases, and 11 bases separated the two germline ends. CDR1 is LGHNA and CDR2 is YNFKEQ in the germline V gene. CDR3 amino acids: CASSQGEQGEAFF. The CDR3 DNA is TGTGCCAGCAGCCAAGGGGAACAGGGAGAAGCTTTCTTT.

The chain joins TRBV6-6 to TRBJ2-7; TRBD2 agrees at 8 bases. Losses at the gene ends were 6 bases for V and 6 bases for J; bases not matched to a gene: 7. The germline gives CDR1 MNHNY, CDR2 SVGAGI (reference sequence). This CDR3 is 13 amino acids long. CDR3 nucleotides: TGTGCCAGCAGCCCGGGACTAGTAGTCGAGCAGTACTTC. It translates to CASSPGLVVEQYF.

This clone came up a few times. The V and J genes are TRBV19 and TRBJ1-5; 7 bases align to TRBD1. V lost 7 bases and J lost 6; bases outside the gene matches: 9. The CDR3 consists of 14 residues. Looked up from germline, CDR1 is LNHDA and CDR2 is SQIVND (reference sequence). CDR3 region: CASIRQGRGQPQHF. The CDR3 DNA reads TGTGCCAGTATCCGACAGGGTCGGGGTCAGCCCCAGCATTTT. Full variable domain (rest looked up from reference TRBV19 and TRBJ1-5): DGGITQSPKYLFRKEGQNVTLSCEQNLNHDAMYWYRQDPGQGLRLIYYSQIVNDFQKGDIAEGYSVSREKKESFPLTVTSAQKNPTAFYLCASIRQGRGQPQHFGDGTRLSIL.

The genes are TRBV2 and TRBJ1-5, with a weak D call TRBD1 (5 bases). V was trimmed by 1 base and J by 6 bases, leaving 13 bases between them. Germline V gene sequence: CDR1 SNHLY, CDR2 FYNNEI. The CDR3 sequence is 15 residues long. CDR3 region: CASSEGMEGRQPQHF. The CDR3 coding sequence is TGTGCCAGCAGTGAAGGTATGGAGGGACGTCAGCCCCAGCATTTT.

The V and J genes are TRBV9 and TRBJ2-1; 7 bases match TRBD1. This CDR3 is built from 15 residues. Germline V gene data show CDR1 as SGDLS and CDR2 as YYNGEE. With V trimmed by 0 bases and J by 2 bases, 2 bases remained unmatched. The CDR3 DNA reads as TGTGCCAGCAGCGTAGATGGGACAGCCTACAATGAGCAGTTCTTC. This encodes CASSVDGTAYNEQFF.

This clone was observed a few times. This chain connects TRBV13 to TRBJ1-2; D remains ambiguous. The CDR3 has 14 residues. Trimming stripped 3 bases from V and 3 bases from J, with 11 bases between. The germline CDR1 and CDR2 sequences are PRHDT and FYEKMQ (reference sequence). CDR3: CASSFGDPYYGYTF. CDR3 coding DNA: TGTGCCAGCAGCTTCGGGGATCCCTACTATGGCTACACCTTC. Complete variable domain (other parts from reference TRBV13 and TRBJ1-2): AAGVIQSPRHLIKEKRETATLKCYPIPRHDTVYWYQQGPGQDPQFLISFYEKMQSDKGSIPDRFSAQQFSDYHSELNMSSLELGDSALYFCASSFGDPYYGYTFGSGTRLTVV.

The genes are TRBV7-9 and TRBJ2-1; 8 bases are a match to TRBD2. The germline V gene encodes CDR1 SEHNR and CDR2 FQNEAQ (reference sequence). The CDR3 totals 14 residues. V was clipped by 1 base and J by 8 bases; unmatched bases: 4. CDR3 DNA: TGTGCCAGCAGCTTAGGCGGGAGGTTGGATGAGCAGTTCTTC. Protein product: CASSLGGRLDEQFF.

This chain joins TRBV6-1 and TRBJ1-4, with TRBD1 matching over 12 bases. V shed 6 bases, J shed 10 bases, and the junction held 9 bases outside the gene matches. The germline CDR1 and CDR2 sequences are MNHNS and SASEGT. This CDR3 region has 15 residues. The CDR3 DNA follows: TGTGCCAGCAGACTACCGGGACAGGGGGCAGGAAAACTGTTTTTT. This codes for CASRLPGQGAGKLFF.

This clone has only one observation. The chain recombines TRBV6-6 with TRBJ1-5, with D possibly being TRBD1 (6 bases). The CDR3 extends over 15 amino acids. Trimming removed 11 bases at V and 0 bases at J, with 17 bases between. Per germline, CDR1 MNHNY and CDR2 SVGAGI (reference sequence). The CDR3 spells CAVWGLPNSNQPQHF. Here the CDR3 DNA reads TGTGCCGTTTGGGGGCTCCCAAATAGCAATCAGCCCCAGCATTTT.